The 19 T cell receptor beta chains presented below share a single source sample, sequenced in a study of T-cell reconstitution after alpha-beta-depleted transplantation in children. For TCRbeta, the library was prepared with unique molecular identifiers. TCRdb passed the PCR reads through MiXCR, listing each CDR3 protein once. There are about 500,000 distinct CDR3 sequences in the sample; about 30% occur only once, and 2.4% lies in the top ten. The starting material was PBMCs from the stem cell graft donor, obtained from the stem cell graft. These receptors all stem from a human donor who donated a stem cell graft to a child with aplastic anemia.

A note on this clonotype: A junction boundary mismatches the germline segment, possibly from a read error. The chain combines TRBV20-1 with TRBJ2-5; D is unclear. CDR1 and CDR2 (germline): DFQATT, SNEGSKA (reference sequence). The CDR3 loop spans 13 amino acids. The CDR3 here is CSAWKGSQEIQYF. CDR3 bases: TGCAGTGCTTGGAAGGGCTCGCAAGAGATCCAGTACTTC.

The chain uses TRBV5-8 and TRBJ1-1; a possible D gene is TRBD1 (5 bases). The V end was cut by 2 bases, the J end by 7 bases, with 12 bases between. Germline CDR1 is SGHTS and CDR2 is YDEGEE. This CDR3 comprises 13 residues. CDR3 bases: TGTGCCAGCAGCTTAAGGGGTAGGGATGAAGCTTTCTTT. Its translation: CASSLRGRDEAFF.

This chain links TRBV12-3 or TRBV12-4 with TRBJ2-3, with D possibly being TRBD1 (6 bases). CDR3 length equals 15 residues. Trimming removed 5 bases at V and 0 bases at J, with 12 bases between. In DNA form, the CDR3 reads TGTGCCAGCAGTGCACAGGGCCAAAGCACAGATACGCAGTATTTT. Protein: CASSAQGQSTDTQYF.

The rearrangement links TRBV7-9 to TRBJ2-2, with D possibly TRBD2 on 6 matching bases. The CDR3 length is 16 residues. CDR1 and CDR2 from the germline V gene are SEHNR and FQNEAQ (reference sequence). The germline V and J ends were trimmed by 3 bases and 0 bases, with 11 bases remaining between them. CDR3 residues: CASSFDSGTNTGELFF. CDR3 DNA: TGTGCCAGCAGCTTTGATAGCGGAACGAACACCGGGGAGCTGTTTTTT.

V usage is TRBV6-2 or TRBV6-3 and J usage is TRBJ2-3; 11 bases match TRBD2. V shed 6 bases and J 5 bases; nucleotides not matched to a gene: 13. CDR1 and CDR2 (germline): MNHEY, SVGEGT. The CDR3 consists of 17 residues. The CDR3 loop is CASSRLSGLAVIDTQYF. The CDR3 bases are TGTGCCAGCAGCCGCCTCTCGGGACTAGCGGTAATAGATACGCAGTATTTT.

This clonotype was detected only a few times. The rearrangement uses TRBV7-6 and TRBJ1-2, with D possibly TRBD1 on 5 matching bases. V lost 5 bases to trimming and J lost 6 bases, with 10 bases between them. From germline, CDR1 is SGHVS and CDR2 FNYEAQ. CDR3 size: 12 residues. Here the CDR3 reads CASSRVRDGYTF. The CDR3 region has the DNA TGTGCCAGCAGCAGGGTCAGGGATGGCTACACCTTC.

This clonotype was picked up a small number of times. The V gene is TRBV24-1, the J gene TRBJ2-5, with TRBD1 matching 8 bases. The CDR3 is 14 amino acids. The ends lost 9 bases at V and 5 bases at J; junction bases unmatched: 10. Germline assignment: CDR1 KGHDR and CDR2 SFDVKD. The CDR3 region has the DNA TGTGCCACCGGGCAGGGGGCGGGCAGCGAGACCCAGTACTTC. Translation gives CATGQGAGSETQYF.

The chain carries TRBV12-3 or TRBV12-4 and TRBJ2-1; 9 positions match TRBD2. With 5 bases clipped from V and 0 bases from J, the junction kept 8 bases outside the gene matches. The CDR3 has 17 residues. CDR3 in amino acids: CASSLGFSGSSYNEQFF. As DNA, the CDR3 is TGTGCCAGCAGTCTAGGATTTAGCGGGAGCTCCTACAATGAGCAGTTCTTC.

This clonotype was counted a few times. The V gene is TRBV29-1, the J gene TRBJ2-5, with 10 bases fitting TRBD1. With 5 bases clipped from V and 5 bases from J, the junction kept 2 bases outside the gene matches. The CDR3 consists of 12 residues. Germline loops: CDR1 SQVTM, CDR2 ANQGSEA. The CDR3 is CSVKGQGETQYF. CDR3 sequence (DNA): TGCAGCGTTAAGGGACAGGGGGAGACCCAGTACTTC.

This clonotype showed up many times. The rearrangement links TRBV29-1 to TRBJ2-3, with D possibly matching TRBD2 (6 bases). This CDR3 contains 14 residues. Trimming stripped 5 bases from V and 3 bases from J, with 15 bases between. Germline V gene sequence: CDR1 SQVTM, CDR2 ANQGSEA. The CDR3 DNA reads as TGCAGCGTTAGGGCCCCTGGGAGGACAGATACGCAGTATTTT. Its protein product is CSVRAPGRTDTQYF.

The chain employs TRBV20-1 and TRBJ2-1; the D gene is possibly TRBD2 (6 bases). The ends were cut back, 6 bases at V and 5 bases at J, with 26 bases in the middle. The length of the CDR3 is 17 residues. Germline V lookup: CDR1 DFQATT, CDR2 SNEGSKA (reference sequence). For the CDR3, the DNA is TGCAGTGCCGATACCAGCTCGCGGAGGGTCGCGCACAATGAGCAGTTCTTC. Protein: CSADTSSRRVAHNEQFF.

The CDR3 region has the DNA TGTGCCAGCAGCTTTCTTCTGGGCGGGAGGGCCGGAACCCGTCACAATGAGCAGTTCTTC. As protein: CASSFLLGGRAGTRHNEQFF. This chain links TRBV11-2 with TRBJ2-1, with 9 bases identical to TRBD2. There are 20 residues in the CDR3. Germline V gene lookup returns CDR1 SGHAT and CDR2 FQNNGV. The J segment lost 5 bases and the V segment lost 3 bases, leaving 20 bases of the junction unmatched.

A few counts support this clonotype. This rearrangement joins TRBV7-9 to TRBJ1-2, with 12 bases fitting TRBD1. With V trimmed by 5 bases and J by 4 bases, 11 bases remained unmatched. This CDR3 spans 17 amino acids. Per the germline V gene, CDR1 is SEHNR and CDR2 is FQNEAQ (reference sequence). DNA for the CDR3: TGTGCCAGCAGCCCCGGGACAGGGGGCCCTATCCCCTATGGCTACACCTTC. Translated: CASSPGTGGPIPYGYTF. Filled out from reference TRBV7-9 and TRBJ1-2, the complete variable domain reads DTGVSQNPRHKITKRGQNVTFRCDPISEHNRLYWYRQTLGQGPEFLTYFQNEAQLEKSRLLSDRFSAERPKGSFSTLEIQRTEQGDSAMYLCASSPGTGGPIPYGYTFGSGTRLTVV.

This clonotype has a handful of counts. V is TRBV9 and J is TRBJ1-6; D call uncertain. Trimming took off 0 bases at V and 7 bases at J, with 8 bases between the two ends. Per germline, CDR1 SGDLS and CDR2 YYNGEE. CDR3 size: 14 residues. CDR3 region: CASSVDAGNSPLHF. The DNA of the CDR3 is TGTGCCAGCAGCGTAGACGCGGGAAATTCACCCCTCCACTTT.

The chain recombines TRBV7-2 with TRBJ2-7, with TRBD2 matching 7 bases. The V and J ends lost 1 base and 0 bases, in that order; junction bases with no gene match: 9. CDR1 is SGHTA, CDR2 FQGNSA, per germline. The CDR3 spans 17 residues. CDR3 sequence (DNA): TGTGCCAGCAGCTTAGGGGGCGGGAGACCGAGCTCCTACGAGCAGTACTTC. Its protein is CASSLGGGRPSSYEQYF.

This clonotype was found a few times. The V call is TRBV28, the J call TRBJ1-5; TRBD1 is a possible D gene (6 bases). The CDR3 is made up of 14 amino acids. Trimming left V 7 bases short and J 2 bases short, with 12 bases between. Germline V CDR1 and CDR2: MDHEN, SYDVKM. This CDR3 reads CASTTGQRNQPQHF. The CDR3 coding sequence is TGTGCCAGCACCACCGGACAGCGCAATCAGCCCCAGCATTTT.

The chain has TRBV6-1 and TRBJ2-2; 10 nucleotides align to TRBD1. The CDR3 is 15 amino acids. V was clipped by 4 bases and J by 6 bases; unmatched bases: 5. Germline V gene lookup returns CDR1 MNHNS and CDR2 SASEGT. CDR3 nucleotide sequence: TGTGCCAGCAGTGGAGGGGGACAGGGGTCCGGGGAGCTGTTTTTT. Encoded protein: CASSGGGQGSGELFF.

This clonotype has a handful of counts. The chain combines TRBV6-1 with TRBJ1-4, with D perhaps TRBD1 (5 bases). The germline CDR1 and CDR2 sequences are MNHNS and SASEGT. V was pared by 5 bases and J by 8 bases, with 18 bases between. The length of the CDR3 is 15 residues. In nucleotides, the CDR3 is TGTGCCAGCAGTCCCCGGGGGGGTACAAACGAAAAACTGTTTTTT. This translates into CASSPRGGTNEKLFF.

The sample holds a few counts of this clonotype. The chain employs TRBV28 and TRBJ2-5, with a weak D call TRBD1 (5 bases). Looked up from germline, CDR1 is MDHEN and CDR2 is SYDVKM. The V end lost 6 bases, the J end lost 5 bases, and 13 bases lay between the germline ends. This CDR3 has 13 residues. CDR3: CASSLTGAETQYF. The CDR3 DNA sequence: TGTGCCAGCAGCTTAACAGGCGCGGAGACCCAGTACTTC.